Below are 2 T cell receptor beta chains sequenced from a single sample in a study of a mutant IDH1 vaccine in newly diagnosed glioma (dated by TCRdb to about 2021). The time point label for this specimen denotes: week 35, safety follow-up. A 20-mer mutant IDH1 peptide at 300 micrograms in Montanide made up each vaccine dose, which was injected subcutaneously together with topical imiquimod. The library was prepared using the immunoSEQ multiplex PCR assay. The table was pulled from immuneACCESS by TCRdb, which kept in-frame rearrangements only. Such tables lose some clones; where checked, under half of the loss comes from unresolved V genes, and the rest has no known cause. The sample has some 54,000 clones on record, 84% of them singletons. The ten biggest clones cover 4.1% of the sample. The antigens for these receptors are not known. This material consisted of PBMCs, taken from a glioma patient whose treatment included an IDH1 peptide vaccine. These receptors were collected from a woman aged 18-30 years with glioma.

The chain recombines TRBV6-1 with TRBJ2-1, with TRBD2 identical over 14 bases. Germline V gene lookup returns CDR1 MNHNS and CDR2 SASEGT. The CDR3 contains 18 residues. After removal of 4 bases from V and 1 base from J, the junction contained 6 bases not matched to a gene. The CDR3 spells CASSARTSGRRSYNEQFF. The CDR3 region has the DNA TGTGCCAGCAGTGCCAGGACTAGCGGGAGGCGTTCCTACAATGAGCAGTTCTTC.

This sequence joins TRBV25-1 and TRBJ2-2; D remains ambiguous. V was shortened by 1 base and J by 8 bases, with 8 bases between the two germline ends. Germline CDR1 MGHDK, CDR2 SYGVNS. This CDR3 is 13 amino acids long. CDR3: CASSESVGGELFF. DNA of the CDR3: TGTGCCAGCAGTGAATCGGTGGGAGGGGAGCTGTTTTTT.